What follows are 14 T cell receptor beta chains derived from one specimen sequenced in a study of shared clonotypes between healthy human individuals. The assay was immunoSEQ multiplex PCR, and TCRdb's table has in-frame clones only and misses some. This sample has about 1.1 million clones, with about 84% found just once. Specimen: memory CD4+ T cells from PBMCs. As to subset: CD45RA-negative fraction. The receptors originated from a man between 18 and 29 years old in good health. Some clones in this sample may be carry-over from other donors' samples.

This chain links TRBV7-3 with TRBJ2-3; the match to TRBD2 covers 8 bases. This CDR3 spans 16 amino acids. Germline-derived CDR1 and CDR2 are SGHTA and FQGTGA. J was trimmed by 1 base and V by 5 bases; bases with no gene match: 8. In DNA, the CDR3 is TGTGCCAGCAGCCCACGAGCGGGAGCGCGCACAGATACGCAGTATTTT. This sequence encodes CASSPRAGARTDTQYF.

This chain connects TRBV28 to TRBJ2-2, with TRBD1 identical over 8 bases. The ends lost 5 bases at V and 5 bases at J; junction bases unmatched: 7. This CDR3 is 15 amino acids long. From germline, CDR1 is MDHEN and CDR2 SYDVKM. The CDR3 coding sequence is TGTGCCAGCAGTCTTTCCAGGGGGCTTACCGGGGAGCTGTTTTTT. It encodes CASSLSRGLTGELFF. The full variable domain, its missing parts supplied by reference TRBV28 and TRBJ2-2, is DVKVTQSSRYLVKRTGEKVFLECVQDMDHENMFWYRQDPGLGLRLIYFSYDVKMKEKGDIPEGYSVSREKKERFSLILESASTNQTSMYLCASSLSRGLTGELFFGEGSRLTVL.

On this clone itself: This likely traces to a read error, being one base from a far larger clone. The gene calls are TRBV29-1 and TRBJ2-5; maybe TRBD1 (6 bases). Germline V gives CDR1 SQVTM, CDR2 ANQGSEA. The CDR3 loop spans 13 amino acids. CDR3 sequence (DNA): TGCAGCGTTGAATGGGGGCGCGGAGAGGCCCAGTACTTC. This translates into CSVEWGRGEAQYF.

V usage is TRBV7-8 and J usage is TRBJ2-5; 7 positions agree with TRBD2. Losses at the gene ends were 5 bases for V and 2 bases for J; bases not matched to a gene: 8. The CDR3 is made up of 15 amino acids. Germline V CDR1 and CDR2: SGHVS, FQNEAQ. The CDR3 protein is CASSLSGTAQETQYF. The CDR3 DNA sequence: TGTGCCAGCAGCCTAAGCGGGACGGCACAAGAGACCCAGTACTTC.

The rearrangement uses TRBV15 and TRBJ2-5, with TRBD2 identical over 8 bases. The ends lost 1 base at V and 6 bases at J; junction bases unmatched: 10. This CDR3 region has 16 residues. Germline-derived CDR1 and CDR2 are LNHNV and YYDKDF (reference sequence). CDR3 sequence reads: CATSRGSSGNEKTQYF. The DNA for the CDR3 is TGTGCCACCAGCAGAGGAAGTAGCGGGAACGAGAAGACCCAGTACTTC.

A single count supports this clone. The chain joins TRBV7-3 to TRBJ2-7; tentative D call: TRBD2 (6 bases). Germline lookup yields CDR1 SGHTA and CDR2 FQGTGA. Trimming pared 2 bases from V and 0 bases from J, leaving 11 bases between. This CDR3 has 15 residues. The CDR3 region has the DNA TGTGCCAGCAGCTTAGGCGGGATCAGCTCCTACGAGCAGTACTTC. Its translation is CASSLGGISSYEQYF.

The rearrangement uses TRBV9 and TRBJ1-2; TRBD1 might be the D (6 bases). V lost 4 bases, J lost 1 base, and 14 bases lay in between. CDR1 is SGDLS, CDR2 YYNGEE, per germline. The CDR3 extends over 15 amino acids. CDR3 loop: CASSPRTDLNYGYTF. The CDR3 coding sequence is TGTGCCAGCAGCCCCCGGACAGACCTTAACTATGGCTACACCTTC.

This clone has just a few counts. The V and J genes are TRBV28 and TRBJ2-2, with D uncertain. In germline, CDR1 is MDHEN, CDR2 SYDVKM. The V end lost 3 bases, the J end lost 7 bases, and 6 bases lay between the germline ends. The CDR3 extends over 12 amino acids. CDR3 region: CASSFILGELFF. The DNA of the CDR3 is TGTGCCAGCAGTTTTATCCTCGGGGAGCTGTTTTTT.

This chain joins TRBV9 and TRBJ1-1; TRBD1 aligns across 9 bases. V was clipped by 4 bases and J by 5 bases; unmatched bases: 9. This CDR3 is 15 amino acids long. Germline values: CDR1 SGDLS, CDR2 YYNGEE. CDR3 sequence (DNA): TGTGCCAGCAGCCCAGATACAGGGGGCTATACTGAAGCTTTCTTT. Translated, it gives CASSPDTGGYTEAFF.

The chain has TRBV5-4 and TRBJ2-2; no reliable D call. The length of the CDR3 is 15 residues. The V end lost 0 bases, the J end lost 1 base, and 7 bases lay between the germline ends. Germline lookup yields CDR1 SGHNT and CDR2 YYREEE (reference sequence). This chain's CDR3 is CASSLGSLNTGELFF. The CDR3 DNA reads TGTGCCAGCAGCTTGGGGTCACTGAACACCGGGGAGCTGTTTTTT.

The J gene is TRBJ2-2, the V gene TRBV19; the D gene is possibly TRBD2 (5 bases). Trimming took 9 bases from V and 6 from J, leaving 14 bases between them. The CDR3 is made up of 13 amino acids. CDR1 is LNHDA, CDR2 SQIVND, per germline (reference sequence). The CDR3 nucleotides are TGTGCCAGCACAACGGGATATGCCGGGGAGCTGTTTTTT. Residues: CASTTGYAGELFF.

A note on this clone: Other DNA sequences in the same sample also yield this CDR3. The chain uses TRBV18 and TRBJ2-3; unclear D gene. The CDR3 totals 12 residues. The V gene lost 3 bases and the J gene lost 3 bases, with 4 bases spanning the gap. Germline V lookup: CDR1 KGHSH, CDR2 LQKENI. In DNA form, the CDR3 reads TGTGCCAGCTCACCGGAGACAGATACGCAGTATTTT. Residues: CASSPETDTQYF.

The V gene is TRBV27, the J gene TRBJ2-1; D is uncertain. Germline loops: CDR1 MNHEY, CDR2 SMNVEV (reference sequence). The CDR3 length is 16 residues. Trimming took off 1 base at V and 6 bases at J, with 16 bases between the two ends. CDR3: CASSLLSRLRANEQFF. The DNA for the CDR3 is TGTGCCAGCAGTTTATTATCGAGGCTTCGAGCCAATGAGCAGTTCTTC.

The gene calls are TRBV15 and TRBJ2-5, with D possibly matching TRBD1 (6 bases). The CDR3 loop spans 12 amino acids. CDR1 is LNHNV and CDR2 is YYDKDF in the germline V gene (reference sequence). The V end lost 7 bases, the J end lost 5 bases, and 11 bases lay between the germline ends. The CDR3 DNA reads TGTGCCACCAAACAGGGCTCGGAGACCCAGTACTTC. Translating it yields CATKQGSETQYF. Variable domain in full (rest from reference TRBV15 and TRBJ2-5): DAMVIQNPRYQVTQFGKPVTLSCSQTLNHNVMYWYQQKSSQAPKLLFHYYDKDFNNEADTPDNFQSRRPNTSFCFLDIRSPGLGDTAMYLCATKQGSETQYFGPGTRLLVL.